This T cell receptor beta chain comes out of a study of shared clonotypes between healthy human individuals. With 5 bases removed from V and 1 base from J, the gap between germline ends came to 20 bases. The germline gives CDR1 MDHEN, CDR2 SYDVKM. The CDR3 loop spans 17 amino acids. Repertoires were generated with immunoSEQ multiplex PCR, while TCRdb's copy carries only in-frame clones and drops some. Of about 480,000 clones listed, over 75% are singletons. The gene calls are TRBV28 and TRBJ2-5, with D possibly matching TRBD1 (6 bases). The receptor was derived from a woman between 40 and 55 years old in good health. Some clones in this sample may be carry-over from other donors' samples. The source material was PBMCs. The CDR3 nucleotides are TGTGCCAGCAGTCCCGTTCGTGGCAGGGGAACCCAAGAGACCCAGTACTTC. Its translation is CASSPVRGRGTQETQYF.